The following is a T cell receptor (beta chain) sequence with its context. The clone's antigen remains unknown. Base quality data are lacking; no much larger clone is found one base away. The data stem from a study of blood T cell repertoires in COVID-19 (dated by TCRdb to the early 2020s). Turning to the overall study: Samples covering the acute and convalescent phases of COVID-19 were provided by collaborators in the United States, Italy and Spain. The prospective study material was composed of cDNA or gDNA derived from T cells, B-cell-depleted T cells, or PBMCs. The dataset comprised deeply sampled blood TCRbeta repertoires from subjects exposed to, actively infected with, or recovered from COVID-19. A freely available public database, intended as a resource for researchers studying the immune response to SARS-CoV-2, is where the repertoires were released. Samples came from the ongoing ImmuneRACE study (first 160 participants) plus 1,254 subjects from 6 global collaborators. Sample metadata almost always included a de-identified subject ID, COVID-19 status, age in years and sex. Where available, HLA class I and class II types were taken from metadata supplied by the sample provider and were not determined by assay-based typing. On the study overall, not on this receptor specifically: How much clinical and demographic metadata was included differed by source and by participant, and the metadata was provided uncurated.

From a lookup of the germline V gene, CDR1 and CDR2 are SQVTM and ANQGSEA. Reading from cysteine to phenylalanine, the CDR3 counts 13 amino acids. Of all the DNA, just the CDR3 is kept, 39 bases in frame from base 1. V and J lose 4 bases and 1 base, and a span of 10 bases separates them. The immunoSEQ Assay, a bias-controlled multiplex PCR, was used to amplify TCRbeta CDR3 regions from genomic DNA. Under the source paper's analysis protocol: Within the assay, amplification of reference gene primers was used to estimate how many nucleated cells each sample contained. To quantify the absolute abundance of each unique TCRbeta CDR3 rearrangement, sequence reads were collapsed and filtered. For each sample, productive Simpson clonality was calculated by taking the square root of Simpson's diversity index across productive rearrangements. TCRdb limited this immuneACCESS table to in-frame rearrangements with V and J called. A share of clones is missing; checked studies link under half to unresolved V genes, and the rest is unexplained. The DNA gave D and trimming, while V, J and clone size come from that table. The sample includes just over 95,000 clones, with roughly 87% observed a single time. Of the sample, more than 15% falls within the top ten clones.

The collaborating institutions used their own protocols to collect whole blood in K2EDTA tubes. Collaborator samples were shipped for TCRbeta analysis as frozen whole blood, isolated PBMCs, or DNA extracted from either sample type. Material for sequencing was peripheral blood. The receptor comes from an elderly man with acute or convalescent COVID-19. The rearranged segments are TRBV29-1 and TRBJ2-5, and possibly TRBD2, on 5 matching bases. The sequence in DNA is TGCAGCGTTGGTCAGACTACCCAAGAGACCCAGTACTTC. Its coded protein is CSVGQTTQETQYF. Where the CDR3 stops, the reference TRBV29-1 and TRBJ2-5 genes take over; the full variable domain is SAVISQKPSRDICQRGTSLTIQCQVDSQVTMMFWYRQQPGQSLTLIATANQGSEATYESGFVIDKFPISRPNLTFSTLTVSNMSPEDSSIYLCSVGQTTQETQYFGPGTRLLVL.